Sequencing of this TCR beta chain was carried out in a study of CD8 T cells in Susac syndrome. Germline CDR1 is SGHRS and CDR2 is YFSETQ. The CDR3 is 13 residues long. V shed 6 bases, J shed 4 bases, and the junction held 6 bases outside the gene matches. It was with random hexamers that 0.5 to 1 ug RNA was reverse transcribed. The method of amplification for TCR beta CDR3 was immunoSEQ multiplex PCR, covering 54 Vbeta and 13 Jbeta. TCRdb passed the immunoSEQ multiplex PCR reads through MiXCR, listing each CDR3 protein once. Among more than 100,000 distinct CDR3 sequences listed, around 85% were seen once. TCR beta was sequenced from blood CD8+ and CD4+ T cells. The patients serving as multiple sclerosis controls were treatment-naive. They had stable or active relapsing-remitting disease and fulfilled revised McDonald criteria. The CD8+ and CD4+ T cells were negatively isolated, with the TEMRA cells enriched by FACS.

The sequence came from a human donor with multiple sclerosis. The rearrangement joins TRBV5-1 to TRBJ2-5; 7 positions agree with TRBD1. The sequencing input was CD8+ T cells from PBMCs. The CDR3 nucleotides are TGCGCCAGCATGAACAGGGGCGGAGAGACCCAGTACTTC. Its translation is CASMNRGGETQYF.